Listed here is a single TCR beta chain. The assay was immunoSEQ multiplex PCR, and TCRdb's table has in-frame clones only and misses some. The sample has 50,000 or so clones, approximately 95% seen once. The sample originates from a study of blood T cell repertoires in COVID-19. Across the whole study: Italy, Spain and the United States were the sources of the convalescent and acute COVID-19 samples.

This receptor was identified in a man in his sixties with COVID-19, enrolled during active disease. Sequences were obtained from peripheral blood.

The CDR3 DNA follows: TGTGCCAGCAGTTTCGGCAGGGACTATGGCTACACCTTC. Amino acid sequence: CASSFGRDYGYTF. The rearrangement links TRBV28 to TRBJ1-2; tentative D call: TRBD1 (5 bases). The CDR3 covers 13 residues. Trimming removed 3 bases from V and 3 bases from J, with 8 bases in between. CDR1 and CDR2 from the germline V gene are MDHEN and SYDVKM.